This T cell receptor beta chain emerged from a study of OX40 agonist ivuxolimab in advanced cancers. Study as a whole: Patients were treated with intravenous ivuxolimab, dosed at 0.01 to 10 mg/kg and infused every 2 weeks. Three patients responded partially, comprising one with hepatocellular carcinoma and two with cutaneous melanoma. Whole-study results and caveats: Not determined was the antigen specificity of the expanded peripheral T cells.

CDR3 size: 15 residues. The junction had 4 bases not matched to a gene; V was cut back by 1 base and J by 4 bases. Germline loops: CDR1 LGHNA, CDR2 YNFKEQ. Worth noting for this clone: What it recognizes is unknown.

TCRdb keeps only in-frame clones here, not all; method: immunoSEQ multiplex PCR. The sample carries about 55,000 clones, 65% to 85% recorded once. The sequence was collected from an adult with an advanced solid tumor such as melanoma, head and neck, liver or kidney cancer. The sequences come from CD4+ or CD8+ T cells sorted from blood, collected in a trial of the OX40 agonist ivuxolimab. This chain connects TRBV4-2 to TRBJ2-5, with 9 bases that match TRBD2. CDR3 region: CASSQGGGALETQYF. The CDR3 DNA follows: TGTGCCAGCAGCCAAGGCGGGGGGGCATTAGAGACCCAGTACTTC.